This passage covers 15 T cell receptor beta chains from one sample sequenced in a study of T cell repertoires in cytomegalovirus infection. TCRdb reprocessed the reads with MiXCR, giving one entry per CDR3 protein. The table records 250,000 to 300,000 distinct CDR3 sequences, about 25% of them present only once. Sequences were obtained from PBMCs. These TCRs come from a human donor in good health (CMV status not recorded). Some clones in this sample may be carry-over from other donors' samples.

Many counts were recorded for this clonotype. The chain combines TRBV28 with TRBJ1-5; 8 positions match TRBD1. Germline-derived CDR1 and CDR2 are MDHEN and SYDVKM. The CDR3 runs 15 residues. Trimming at V came to 8 bases and at J to 6 bases, leaving 12 bases not matched to a gene. In DNA form, the CDR3 reads TGTGCCAGCGCAACTTGGCAGGGGGCAACTCAGCCCCAGCATTTT. Its translation is CASATWQGATQPQHF.

This chain links TRBV14 with TRBJ2-7, with D maybe TRBD2 (5 bases). The CDR3 loop spans 13 amino acids. V lost 6 bases to trimming and J lost 3 bases, with 12 bases between them. Germline V gene lookup returns CDR1 SGHDN and CDR2 FVKESK. The CDR3 DNA reads as TGTGCCAGCAGATGGGGAGACAACTACGAGCAGTACTTC. It encodes CASRWGDNYEQYF.

This clonotype has a handful of counts. This chain uses TRBV18 with TRBJ1-6; D call uncertain. Germline V gives CDR1 KGHSH, CDR2 LQKENI. CDR3 length: 15 residues. Trimming took 3 bases from V and 5 from J, leaving 11 bases between them. The CDR3 sequence is CASSPSQIDNSPLHF. The CDR3 DNA reads as TGTGCCAGCTCACCGTCCCAGATCGATAATTCACCCCTCCACTTT.

Only a few counts were recorded for this clonotype. The J gene is TRBJ2-1, the V gene TRBV12-3 or TRBV12-4, with TRBD1 as a possible D gene (5 bases). Trimming removed 5 bases at V and 7 bases at J, with 12 bases between. There are 13 residues in the CDR3. The CDR3 DNA is TGTGCCAGCAGTACCAACAGGTGGAATGAGCAGTTCTTC. This sequence encodes CASSTNRWNEQFF.

A word on this clonotype: This may be a read error, as it is one base from a much larger clone. This sequence joins TRBV7-6 and TRBJ2-3, with D possibly TRBD2 on 5 matching bases. Germline assignment: CDR1 SGHVS and CDR2 FNYEAQ. The CDR3 has 14 residues. The CDR3 bases are TGTGCCAGCAGCCCGAGGGTGAGCACAGATACGCATTATTTT. Translated, it gives CASSPRVSTDTHYF.

In its sample, this clonotype was seen many times. This chain links TRBV7-8 with TRBJ2-1, with 7 bases aligning to TRBD2. Per germline, CDR1 SGHVS and CDR2 FQNEAQ. V was pared by 3 bases and J by 3 bases, with 11 bases of the junction left unmatched. The CDR3 has 17 residues. The CDR3 loop reads CASSFVAVGGHYNEQFF. As DNA, the CDR3 is TGTGCCAGCAGCTTCGTGGCTGTGGGAGGGCACTACAATGAGCAGTTCTTC. Together with reference TRBV7-8 and TRBJ2-1, the CDR3 gives the full variable domain: GAGVSQSPRYKVAKRGQDVALRCDPISGHVSLFWYQQALGQGPEFLTYFQNEAQLDKSGLPSDRFFAERPEGSVSTLKIQRTQQEDSAVYLCASSFVAVGGHYNEQFFGPGTRLTVL.

The chain has TRBV29-1 and TRBJ2-7; possibly TRBD1 for D (5 bases). The germline gives CDR1 SQVTM, CDR2 ANQGSEA. Trimming shortened V by 4 bases and J by 2 bases, and 9 bases separated the two germline ends. The CDR3 totals 12 residues. DNA of the CDR3: TGCAGCGTTGCAGGGTCACCCTACGAGCAGTACTTC. Translated, it gives CSVAGSPYEQYF.

This clonotype was recorded at least ten times. The chain combines TRBV7-8 with TRBJ1-2; the match to TRBD1 covers 7 bases. The germline gives CDR1 SGHVS, CDR2 FQNEAQ. J was trimmed by 14 bases and V by 1 base; bases with no gene match: 10. This CDR3 contains 13 residues. The CDR3 DNA is TGTGCCAGCAGCTTAGACCCGGGACAGCCGACGACCTTC. Translation gives CASSLDPGQPTTF.

A few counts support this clonotype. The chain joins TRBV20-1 to TRBJ2-3; D gene unclear. CDR1 and CDR2 from the germline V gene are DFQATT and SNEGSKA (reference sequence). The CDR3 covers 13 residues. V gave up 5 bases and J gave up 1 base, with 10 bases separating them. CDR3 bases: TGCAGTGCTTTTCCAGTGGGCACAGATACGCAGTATTTT. Its translation: CSAFPVGTDTQYF.

CDR3 residues: CASSLAVRGRQETQYF. In DNA form, the CDR3 reads TGTGCCAGCAGCTTAGCCGTCAGGGGTCGACAAGAGACCCAGTACTTC. V gene TRBV7-4 combines with J gene TRBJ2-5, with a tentative D call TRBD1 (6 bases). Trimming pared 0 bases from V and 2 bases from J, leaving 13 bases between. The CDR3 contains 16 residues. Germline values: CDR1 SGHVT, CDR2 SQSDAQ.

The sample holds a few counts of this clonotype. The CDR3 bases are TGTGCCAGCTCACCTGAGGGAGACTATGGCTACACCTTC. Protein sequence: CASSPEGDYGYTF. The V call is TRBV18, the J call TRBJ1-2; unclear D gene. Germline-derived CDR1 and CDR2 are KGHSH and LQKENI. There are 13 residues in the CDR3. V was cut by 3 bases and J by 3 bases, with 8 bases left in between.

This clonotype was detected once. The V and J genes are TRBV12-3 or TRBV12-4 and TRBJ2-1, with 8 bases lining up with TRBD1. This CDR3 region has 15 residues. Trimming removed 3 bases from V and 6 bases from J; junction bases left unmatched: 7. The CDR3 DNA is TGTGCCAGCAGTTTCCGGGACAGGTTTCGCAATGAGCAGTTCTTC. Protein product: CASSFRDRFRNEQFF.

This clonotype came up a few times. Written as DNA, the CDR3 is TGTGCCAGCACGCCAGGGGCCACTCTGAAGTTCTTC. Encoded protein: CASTPGATLKFF. V is TRBV6-2 or TRBV6-3 and J is TRBJ2-1, with D perhaps matching TRBD1 (6 bases). Germline V gene lookup returns CDR1 MNHEY and CDR2 SVGEGT. V lost 7 bases and J 14 bases, leaving 18 bases between the germline ends. The CDR3 is 12 amino acids.

The chain links TRBV5-1 to TRBJ1-1, with D perhaps matching TRBD1 (5 bases). Germline values: CDR1 SGHRS, CDR2 YFSETQ. V lost 2 bases and J 4 bases, leaving 21 bases between the germline ends. There are 17 residues in the CDR3. As DNA, the CDR3 is TGCGCCAGCAGCTTCAGAACAGGCGCCGAAAGGGGCACTGAAGCTTTCTTT. It encodes CASSFRTGAERGTEAFF. Based on the CDR3 plus reference TRBV5-1 and TRBJ1-1, the full variable domain is KAGVTQTPRYLIKTRGQQVTLSCSPISGHRSVSWYQQTPGQGLQFLFEYFSETQRNKGNFPGRFSGRQFSNSRSEMNVSTLELGDSALYLCASSFRTGAERGTEAFFGQGTRLTVV.

J is TRBJ2-7 and V is TRBV28; D possibly corresponds to TRBD1 (6 bases). The CDR3 has 15 amino acids. V was clipped by 2 bases and J by 7 bases, with 18 bases between them. Per germline, CDR1 MDHEN and CDR2 SYDVKM. CDR3 in DNA: TGTGCCAGCAGTTTACAAGGCAGCGCAAGGGGGGAGCAGTACTTC. It specifies CASSLQGSARGEQYF.